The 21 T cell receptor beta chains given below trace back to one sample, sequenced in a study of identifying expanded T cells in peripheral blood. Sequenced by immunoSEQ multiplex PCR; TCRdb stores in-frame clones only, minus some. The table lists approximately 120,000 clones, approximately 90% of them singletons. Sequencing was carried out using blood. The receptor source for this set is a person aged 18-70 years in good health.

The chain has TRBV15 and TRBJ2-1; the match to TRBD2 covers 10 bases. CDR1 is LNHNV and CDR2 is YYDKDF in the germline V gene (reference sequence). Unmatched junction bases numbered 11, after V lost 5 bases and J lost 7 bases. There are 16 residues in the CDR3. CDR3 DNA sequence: TGTGCCACCAGCGGAGCGGGAGGGCCTAGGGGAAATGAGCAGTTCTTC. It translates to CATSGAGGPRGNEQFF. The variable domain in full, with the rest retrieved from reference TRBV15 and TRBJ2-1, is DAMVIQNPRYQVTQFGKPVTLSCSQTLNHNVMYWYQQKSSQAPKLLFHYYDKDFNNEADTPDNFQSRRPNTSFCFLDIRSPGLGDTAMYLCATSGAGGPRGNEQFFGPGTRLTVL.

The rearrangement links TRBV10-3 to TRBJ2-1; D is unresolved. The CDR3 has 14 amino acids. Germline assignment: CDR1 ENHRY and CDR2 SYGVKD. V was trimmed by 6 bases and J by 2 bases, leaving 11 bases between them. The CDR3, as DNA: TGTGCCATCAGGATACAAACCACCTACAATGAGCAGTTCTTC. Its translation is CAIRIQTTYNEQFF.

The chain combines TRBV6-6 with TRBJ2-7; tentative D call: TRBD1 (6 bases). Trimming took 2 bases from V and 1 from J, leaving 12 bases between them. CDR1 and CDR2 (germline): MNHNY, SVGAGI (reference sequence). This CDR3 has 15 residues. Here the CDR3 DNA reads TGTGCCAGCAGTTACGCCGGGACACCATCCTACGAGCAGTACTTC. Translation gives CASSYAGTPSYEQYF.

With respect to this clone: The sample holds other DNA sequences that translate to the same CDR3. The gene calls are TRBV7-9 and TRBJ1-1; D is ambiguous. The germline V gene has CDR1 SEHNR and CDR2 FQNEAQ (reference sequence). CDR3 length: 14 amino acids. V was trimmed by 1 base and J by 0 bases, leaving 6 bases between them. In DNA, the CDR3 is TGTGCCAGCAGCTTAGATCTGGTGAACACTGAAGCTTTCTTT. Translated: CASSLDLVNTEAFF.

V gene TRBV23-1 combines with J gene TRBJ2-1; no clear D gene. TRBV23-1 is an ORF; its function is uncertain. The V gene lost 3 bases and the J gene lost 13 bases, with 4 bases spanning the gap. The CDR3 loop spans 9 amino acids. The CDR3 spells CASSQSQFF. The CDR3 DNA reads TGCGCCAGCAGTCAGTCTCAGTTCTTC.

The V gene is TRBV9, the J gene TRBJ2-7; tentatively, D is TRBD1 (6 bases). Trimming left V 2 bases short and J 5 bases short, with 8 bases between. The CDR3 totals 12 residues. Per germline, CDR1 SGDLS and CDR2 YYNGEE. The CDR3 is CASSVTGNEQYF. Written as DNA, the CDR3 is TGTGCCAGCAGCGTCACAGGGAACGAGCAGTACTTC.

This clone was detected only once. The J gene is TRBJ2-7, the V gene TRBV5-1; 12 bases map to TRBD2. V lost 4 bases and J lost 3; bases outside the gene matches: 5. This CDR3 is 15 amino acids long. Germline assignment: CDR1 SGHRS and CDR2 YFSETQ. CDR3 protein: CASSLTSGSFYEQYF. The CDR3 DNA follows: TGCGCCAGCAGCCTGACTAGCGGGAGTTTCTACGAGCAGTACTTC.

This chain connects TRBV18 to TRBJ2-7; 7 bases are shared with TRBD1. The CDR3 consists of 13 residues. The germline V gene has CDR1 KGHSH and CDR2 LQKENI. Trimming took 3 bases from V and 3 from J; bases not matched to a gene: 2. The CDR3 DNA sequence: TGTGCCAGCTCACCGACAGGGAACTACGAGCAGTACTTC. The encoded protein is CASSPTGNYEQYF.

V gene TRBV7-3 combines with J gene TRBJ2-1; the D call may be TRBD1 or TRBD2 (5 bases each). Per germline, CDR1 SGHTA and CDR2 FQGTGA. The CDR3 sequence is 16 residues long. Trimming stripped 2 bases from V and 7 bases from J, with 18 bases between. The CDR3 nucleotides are TGTGCCAGCAGCTTAGACGGGGCAGGGCCCGGTAATGAGCAGTTCTTC. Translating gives CASSLDGAGPGNEQFF. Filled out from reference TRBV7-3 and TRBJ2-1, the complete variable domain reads GAGVSQTPSNKVTEKGKYVELRCDPISGHTALYWYRQSLGQGPEFLIYFQGTGAADDSGLPNDRFFAVRPEGSVSTLKIQRTERGDSAVYLCASSLDGAGPGNEQFFGPGTRLTVL.

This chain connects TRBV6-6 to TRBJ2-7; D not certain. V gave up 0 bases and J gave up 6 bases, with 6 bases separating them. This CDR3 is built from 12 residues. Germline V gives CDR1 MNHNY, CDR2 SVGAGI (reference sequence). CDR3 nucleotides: TGTGCCAGCAGTTACTCGTTAGTCGAGCAGTACTTC. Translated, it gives CASSYSLVEQYF.

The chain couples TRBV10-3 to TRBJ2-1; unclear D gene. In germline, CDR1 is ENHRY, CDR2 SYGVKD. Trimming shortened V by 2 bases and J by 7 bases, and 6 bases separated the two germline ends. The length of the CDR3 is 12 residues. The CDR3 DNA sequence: TGTGCCATCAGTGAGGGGGAAAATGAGCAGTTCTTC. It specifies CAISEGENEQFF.

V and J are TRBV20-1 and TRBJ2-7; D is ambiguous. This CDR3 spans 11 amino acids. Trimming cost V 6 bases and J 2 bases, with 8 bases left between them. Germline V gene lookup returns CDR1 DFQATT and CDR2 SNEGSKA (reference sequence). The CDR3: CSAPGAYEQYF. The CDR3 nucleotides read TGCAGTGCCCCTGGCGCCTACGAGCAGTACTTC.

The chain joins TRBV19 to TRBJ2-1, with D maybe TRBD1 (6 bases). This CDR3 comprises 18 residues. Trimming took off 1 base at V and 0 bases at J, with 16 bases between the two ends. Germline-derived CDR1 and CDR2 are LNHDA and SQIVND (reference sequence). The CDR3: CASSIVGAGASSYNEQFF. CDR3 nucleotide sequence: TGTGCCAGTAGTATAGTTGGGGCAGGGGCGAGCTCCTACAATGAGCAGTTCTTC.

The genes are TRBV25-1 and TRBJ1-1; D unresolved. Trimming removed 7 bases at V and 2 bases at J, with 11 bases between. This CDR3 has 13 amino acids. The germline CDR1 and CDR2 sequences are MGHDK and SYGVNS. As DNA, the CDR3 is TGTGCCAGCACCACATCATTTAACACTGAAGCTTTCTTT. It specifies CASTTSFNTEAFF. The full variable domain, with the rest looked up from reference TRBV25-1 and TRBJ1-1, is EADIYQTPRYLVIGTGKKITLECSQTMGHDKMYWYQQDPGMELHLIHYSYGVNSTEKGDLSSESTVSRIRTEHFPLTLESARPSHTSQYLCASTTSFNTEAFFGQGTRLTVV.

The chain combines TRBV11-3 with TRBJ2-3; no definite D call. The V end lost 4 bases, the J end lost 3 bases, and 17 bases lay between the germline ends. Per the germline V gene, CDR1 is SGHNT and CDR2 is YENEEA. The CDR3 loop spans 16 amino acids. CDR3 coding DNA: TGTGCCAGCAGCTCAGCCCCCCCTGGGATTACAGATACGCAGTATTTT. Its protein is CASSSAPPGITDTQYF.

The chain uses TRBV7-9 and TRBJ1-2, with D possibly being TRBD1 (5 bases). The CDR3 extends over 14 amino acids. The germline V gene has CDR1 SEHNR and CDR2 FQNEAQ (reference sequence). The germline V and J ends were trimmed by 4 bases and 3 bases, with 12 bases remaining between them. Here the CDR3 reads CASSWDGPHYGYTF. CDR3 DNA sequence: TGTGCCAGCAGCTGGGACGGCCCACACTATGGCTACACCTTC.

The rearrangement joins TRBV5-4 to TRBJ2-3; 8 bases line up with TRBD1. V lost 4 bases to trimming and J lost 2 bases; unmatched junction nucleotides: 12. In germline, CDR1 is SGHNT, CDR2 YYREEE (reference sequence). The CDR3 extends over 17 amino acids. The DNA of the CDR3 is TGTGCCAGCAGCAACCGGGACAGGTCACGGAACACAGATACGCAGTATTTT. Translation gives CASSNRDRSRNTDTQYF.

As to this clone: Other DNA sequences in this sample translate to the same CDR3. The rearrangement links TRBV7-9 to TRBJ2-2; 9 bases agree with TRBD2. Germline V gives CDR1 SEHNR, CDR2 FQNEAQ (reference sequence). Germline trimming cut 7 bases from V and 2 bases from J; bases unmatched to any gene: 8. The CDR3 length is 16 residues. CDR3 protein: CASTLGSGGNTGELFF. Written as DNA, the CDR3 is TGTGCCAGCACTCTGGGTAGCGGGGGAAACACCGGGGAGCTGTTTTTT.

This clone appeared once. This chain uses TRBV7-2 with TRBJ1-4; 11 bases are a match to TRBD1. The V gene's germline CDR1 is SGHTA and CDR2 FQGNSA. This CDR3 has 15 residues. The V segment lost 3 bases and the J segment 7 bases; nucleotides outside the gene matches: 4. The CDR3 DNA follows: TGTGCCAGCAGCTTTCAGGGACAGGGGGGTGAAAAACTGTTTTTT. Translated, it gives CASSFQGQGGEKLFF.

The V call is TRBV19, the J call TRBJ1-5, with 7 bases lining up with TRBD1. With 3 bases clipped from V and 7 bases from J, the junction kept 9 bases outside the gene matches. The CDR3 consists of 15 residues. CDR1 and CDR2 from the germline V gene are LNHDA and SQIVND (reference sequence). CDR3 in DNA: TGTGCCAGTAGTATTTCGAGACAGGGTACACAGCCCCAGCATTTT. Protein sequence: CASSISRQGTQPQHF. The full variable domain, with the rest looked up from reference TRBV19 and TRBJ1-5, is DGGITQSPKYLFRKEGQNVTLSCEQNLNHDAMYWYRQDPGQGLRLIYYSQIVNDFQKGDIAEGYSVSREKKESFPLTVTSAQKNPTAFYLCASSISRQGTQPQHFGDGTRLSIL.

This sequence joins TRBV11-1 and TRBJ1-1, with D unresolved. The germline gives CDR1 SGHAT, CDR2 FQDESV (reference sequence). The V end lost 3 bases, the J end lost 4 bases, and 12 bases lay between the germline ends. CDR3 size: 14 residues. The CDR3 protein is CASSLFREGTEAFF. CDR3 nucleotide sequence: TGTGCCAGCAGCTTGTTTAGAGAAGGCACTGAAGCTTTCTTT. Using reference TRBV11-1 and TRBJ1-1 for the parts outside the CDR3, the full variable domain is EAEVAQSPRYKITEKSQAVAFWCDPISGHATLYWYRQILGQGPELLVQFQDESVVDDSQLPKDRFSAERLKGVDSTLKIQPAELGDSAMYLCASSLFREGTEAFFGQGTRLTVV.